The subject of this entry is one T cell receptor (beta chain). These data belong to a study of blood T cell repertoires in COVID-19. Study summary: Samples came from the United States, Italy and Spain, spanning acute and convalescent COVID-19. PBMCs, B-cell-depleted T cells, or T cells were the source of the cDNA or gDNA that made up the material.

CDR1 MDHEN and CDR2 SYDVKM come from the germline V gene. Deletions cut 5 bases from V and 0 bases from J, with 10 bases between. The CDR3 has 14 residues. The recovered donors of Cohort 3 showed two negative PCRs, clearance, or symptom resolution. The protocol was immunoSEQ multiplex PCR, while the TCRdb copy is restricted to in-frame clones and leaves out a portion. Of a few hundred thousand clones listed, around 90% are singletons. V usage is TRBV28 and J usage is TRBJ2-5; no reliable D call. The TCR was taken from a man aged 30 to 45 who had recovered from COVID-19. Sequences were obtained from PBMCs or T cells enriched from blood (not recorded which). The DNA for the CDR3 is TGTGCCAGCAGTCTATTCGCGTACCAAGAGACCCAGTACTTC. Protein sequence: CASSLFAYQETQYF.